Included here is one T cell receptor beta chain sequence, with context. At one end the junction does not follow the germline gene, possibly because of a read error. Primed by a sample-barcoded 5' primer and a J-beta primer mix, a second PCR proceeded for about 6 to 11 cycles. TCRdb reprocessed the 5' RACE reads with MiXCR, giving one entry per CDR3 protein. Of about 1.8 million distinct CDR3 sequences in the sample, approximately 50% are singletons; the top ten hold approximately 2%. The data stem from a study of blood T cells in healthy people across ages. Donors were systemically healthy Caucasian individuals from Russia aged about 6 to 95 years. Specimen: blood. This TCR came from a woman in her thirties or forties in good health.

CDR3 coding DNA: TGCGCCAGCAGCCAAGACAGTGGCTACGAGCGGTACTTC. Its translation: CASSQDSGYERYF. This rearrangement joins TRBV4-3 to TRBJ2-7; D is unresolved. Germline V gene data show CDR1 as LGHNA and CDR2 as YSLEER. CDR3 length equals 13 residues.